Listed below are T cell receptor beta chains from one sample, sequenced in a study of Graves' ophthalmopathy and Graves' hyperthyroidism. MiXCR, applied by TCRdb to the multiplex PCR reads, yields one record per CDR3 protein. There are about 700,000 distinct CDR3 sequences in the sample; about 40% occur only once, and 3% to 4% lies in the top ten. Input material: peripheral blood. The origin of the receptors is an adult man with Graves' ophthalmopathy. The CDR3 runs from the conserved cysteine through the conserved F or W. The order of the fields is V gene, D gene, J gene, clone size, CDR3 protein, CDR3 DNA. The D gene is left open where the match is weak. Clone size, where shown, is once, few, many, or a class for clones that have expanded.

v_call: TRBV12-3/TRBV12-4
d_call: NA
j_call: TRBJ2-7
clone_size: many
cdr3_aa: CASSSLARSYEQYF
cdr3_nt: TGTGCCAGCAGTTCACTGGCCAGGTCCTACGAGCAGTACTTC

v_call: TRBV9
d_call: NA
j_call: TRBJ1-6
clone_size: NA
cdr3_aa: CASSVVGEATHF
cdr3_nt: TGTGCCAGCAGCGTAGTGGGGGAAGCCACCCATTTT

v_call: TRBV9
d_call: NA
j_call: TRBJ1-6
clone_size: few
cdr3_aa: CASSQTYSSPLHF
cdr3_nt: TGTGCCAGCTCACAGACTTATTCTTCACCCCTCCACTTT

v_call: TRBV12-3/TRBV12-4
d_call: TRBD1
j_call: TRBJ1-1
clone_size: many
cdr3_aa: CASNRGQGAWAAFF
cdr3_nt: TGTGCCAGCAACCGGGGACAGGGAGCGTGGGCGGCTTTCTTT

v_call: TRBV9
d_call: NA
j_call: TRBJ2-2
clone_size: NA
cdr3_aa: CASTGFSGELFF
cdr3_nt: TGTGCCAGTACAGGGTTCTCCGGGGAGCTGTTTTTT

v_call: TRBV7-3
d_call: TRBD2
j_call: TRBJ2-7
clone_size: many
cdr3_aa: CASSLRGGSHEQYF
cdr3_nt: TGTGCCAGCAGCCTCCGGGGGGGTTCCCACGAGCAGTACTTC

v_call: TRBV19
d_call: NA
j_call: TRBJ2-1
clone_size: NA
cdr3_aa: CASSAGTLNNEQFF
cdr3_nt: TGTGCCAGTAGTGCTGGGACTCTGAACAATGAGCAGTTCTTC

v_call: TRBV19
d_call: TRBD1
j_call: TRBJ1-5
clone_size: NA
cdr3_aa: CASSIGTGDQPQHF
cdr3_nt: TGTGCCAGTAGTATTGGGACAGGCGATCAGCCCCAGCATTTT

v_call: TRBV7-8
d_call: TRBD1
j_call: TRBJ1-2
clone_size: NA
cdr3_aa: CASSLAGGQRHNYDYTF
cdr3_nt: TGTGCCAGCAGCTTAGCGGGGGGACAGAGACACAACTATGACTACACCTTC

v_call: TRBV15
d_call: NA
j_call: TRBJ2-7
clone_size: many
cdr3_aa: CATSRSSYEQYF
cdr3_nt: TGTGCCACCAGCCGGAGCTCCTACGAGCAGTACTTC

v_call: TRBV10-3
d_call: NA
j_call: TRBJ1-2
clone_size: many
cdr3_aa: CAISGSVGRSLGGYTF
cdr3_nt: TGTGCCATCAGTGGCTCGGTAGGGAGATCTCTCGGGGGCTACACCTTC

v_call: TRBV6-4
d_call: TRBD1
j_call: TRBJ1-2
clone_size: few
cdr3_aa: CASSAGGDGYTF
cdr3_nt: TGTGCCAGCAGTGCAGGGGGCGATGGCTACACCTTC

v_call: TRBV4-1
d_call: NA
j_call: TRBJ1-4
clone_size: NA
cdr3_aa: CASSQDLVGNLREKLFF
cdr3_nt: TGCGCCAGCAGCCAAGATCTAGTAGGGAATTTGAGGGAAAAACTGTTTTTT

v_call: TRBV7-2
d_call: TRBD2
j_call: TRBJ2-2
clone_size: NA
cdr3_aa: CASSLTSGGPGELFF
cdr3_nt: TGTGCCAGCAGCTTAACTAGCGGGGGGCCCGGGGAGCTGTTTTTT

v_call: TRBV10-3
d_call: NA
j_call: TRBJ2-5
clone_size: many
cdr3_aa: CAISELRQQETQYF
cdr3_nt: TGTGCCATCAGTGAACTTCGACAGCAAGAGACCCAGTACTTC

v_call: TRBV7-3
d_call: TRBD2
j_call: TRBJ2-1
clone_size: NA
cdr3_aa: CASSSFSGGYNEQFF
cdr3_nt: TGTGCCAGCAGCTCCTTTAGCGGGGGTTACAATGAGCAGTTCTTC

v_call: TRBV10-3
d_call: NA
j_call: TRBJ1-1
clone_size: once
cdr3_aa: CAISLGQGYTEAFF
cdr3_nt: TGTGCCATCAGTCTTGGGCAGGGCTACACTGAAGCTTTCTTT

v_call: TRBV7-2
d_call: NA
j_call: TRBJ2-2
clone_size: NA
cdr3_aa: CASSLTWTGELFF
cdr3_nt: TGTGCCAGCAGCTTAACCTGGACCGGGGAGCTGTTTTTT

v_call: TRBV5-5
d_call: NA
j_call: TRBJ2-7
clone_size: NA
cdr3_aa: CASSKVISAAYEQYF
cdr3_nt: TGTGCCAGCAGCAAGGTGATCAGCGCTGCCTACGAGCAGTACTTC

v_call: TRBV7-2
d_call: TRBD2
j_call: TRBJ2-2
clone_size: many
cdr3_aa: CASSLQAGGIGGELFF
cdr3_nt: TGTGCCAGCAGCTTACAAGCGGGGGGTATCGGCGGGGAGCTGTTTTTT

v_call: TRBV7-2
d_call: NA
j_call: TRBJ2-6
clone_size: many
cdr3_aa: CATTPGANVLTF
cdr3_nt: TGTGCCACCACCCCTGGGGCCAACGTCCTGACTTTC

v_call: TRBV7-2
d_call: NA
j_call: TRBJ1-5
clone_size: many
cdr3_aa: CASSLAGSAGQPQHF
cdr3_nt: TGTGCCAGCAGCTTAGCTGGATCCGCGGGGCAGCCCCAGCATTTT

v_call: TRBV19
d_call: TRBD1
j_call: TRBJ2-3
clone_size: NA
cdr3_aa: CASMTGADTQYF
cdr3_nt: TGTGCCAGTATGACAGGGGCAGATACGCAGTATTTT

v_call: TRBV19
d_call: TRBD1
j_call: TRBJ2-7
clone_size: NA
cdr3_aa: CASSLGQGEGEQYF
cdr3_nt: TGTGCCAGCAGCCTGGGACAGGGGGAGGGGGAGCAGTACTTC

v_call: TRBV10-3
d_call: NA
j_call: TRBJ2-5
clone_size: many
cdr3_aa: CAISERPGLQETQYF
cdr3_nt: TGTGCCATCAGTGAGAGGCCAGGGCTACAAGAGACCCAGTACTTC

v_call: TRBV5-1
d_call: TRBD1
j_call: TRBJ2-7
clone_size: many
cdr3_aa: CASSSSGTGFYEQYF
cdr3_nt: TGCGCCAGCAGCTCCTCCGGGACAGGTTTTTACGAGCAGTACTTC

v_call: TRBV7-2
d_call: NA
j_call: TRBJ1-4
clone_size: NA
cdr3_aa: CASSFGWETEKLFF
cdr3_nt: TGTGCCAGCAGCTTCGGATGGGAGACGGAAAAACTGTTTTTT

v_call: TRBV19
d_call: NA
j_call: TRBJ1-1
clone_size: few
cdr3_aa: CASSIDEGSTEAFF
cdr3_nt: TGTGCCAGTAGTATAGATGAGGGATCTACTGAAGCTTTCTTT

v_call: TRBV2
d_call: TRBD1
j_call: TRBJ2-5
clone_size: NA
cdr3_aa: CASSLALQGAETQYF
cdr3_nt: TGTGCCAGCAGCTTAGCCCTACAGGGGGCTGAGACCCAGTACTTC

v_call: TRBV29-1
d_call: TRBD2
j_call: TRBJ2-7
clone_size: NA
cdr3_aa: CSVKGTSGTYEQYF
cdr3_nt: TGCAGCGTAAAAGGGACTAGCGGCACCTACGAGCAGTACTTC

v_call: TRBV12-3/TRBV12-4
d_call: TRBD1
j_call: TRBJ1-2
clone_size: many
cdr3_aa: CASTAGTGGYYGYTF
cdr3_nt: TGTGCCAGCACTGCCGGGACAGGGGGTTACTATGGCTACACCTTC

v_call: TRBV3-1
d_call: NA
j_call: TRBJ1-4
clone_size: NA
cdr3_aa: CASSQVGGSNGEKLFF
cdr3_nt: TGTGCCAGCAGCCAAGTTGGTGGCAGCAACGGTGAAAAACTGTTTTTT

v_call: TRBV19
d_call: TRBD1
j_call: TRBJ1-1
clone_size: many
cdr3_aa: CASSIQGQPNTEAFF
cdr3_nt: TGTGCCAGTAGTATACAGGGACAGCCGAACACTGAAGCTTTCTTT

v_call: TRBV25-1
d_call: NA
j_call: TRBJ1-3
clone_size: many
cdr3_aa: CASSTSGNTIYF
cdr3_nt: TGTGCCAGCAGTACGTCTGGAAACACCATATATTTT

v_call: TRBV29-1
d_call: NA
j_call: TRBJ1-1
clone_size: many
cdr3_aa: CSVERGAFMNTEAFF
cdr3_nt: TGCAGCGTTGAACGGGGAGCCTTCATGAACACTGAAGCTTTCTTT

v_call: TRBV15
d_call: NA
j_call: TRBJ1-2
clone_size: NA
cdr3_aa: CATSRRDRNYGYTF
cdr3_nt: TGTGCCACCAGCAGAAGAGACAGGAACTATGGCTACACCTTC

v_call: TRBV20-1
d_call: NA
j_call: TRBJ2-7
clone_size: many
cdr3_aa: CSAWTLSYEQYF
cdr3_nt: TGCAGTGCTTGGACTCTCTCCTACGAGCAGTACTTC

v_call: TRBV9
d_call: NA
j_call: TRBJ1-3
clone_size: many
cdr3_aa: CASTLGPLGRVDGNTIYF
cdr3_nt: TGTGCCAGCACCTTAGGCCCTCTTGGCAGGGTCGATGGAAACACCATATATTTT

v_call: TRBV12-3/TRBV12-4
d_call: NA
j_call: TRBJ1-3
clone_size: many
cdr3_aa: CASSLTAGSGNTIYF
cdr3_nt: TGTGCCAGCAGTTTAACCGCTGGCTCTGGAAACACCATATATTTT

v_call: TRBV5-1
d_call: NA
j_call: TRBJ1-4
clone_size: few
cdr3_aa: CASSKTGEVWEKLFF
cdr3_nt: TGCGCCAGCAGCAAGACCGGGGAGGTTTGGGAAAAACTGTTTTTT

v_call: TRBV2
d_call: NA
j_call: TRBJ1-2
clone_size: NA
cdr3_aa: CASSVMTGNYGYTF
cdr3_nt: TGTGCCAGCAGTGTTATGACAGGAAACTATGGCTACACCTTC

v_call: TRBV19
d_call: NA
j_call: TRBJ1-1
clone_size: many
cdr3_aa: CASSIDSDTEAFF
cdr3_nt: TGTGCCAGTAGTATTGATAGTGACACTGAAGCTTTCTTT

v_call: TRBV19
d_call: NA
j_call: TRBJ1-1
clone_size: NA
cdr3_aa: CASLTGDLYTEAFF
cdr3_nt: TGTGCCAGCTTGACGGGGGACCTCTACACTGAAGCTTTCTTT

v_call: TRBV6-6
d_call: TRBD1
j_call: TRBJ2-5
clone_size: many
cdr3_aa: CASSPPTGTETQYF
cdr3_nt: TGTGCCAGCAGTCCGCCGACAGGGACAGAGACCCAGTACTTC

v_call: TRBV5-6
d_call: NA
j_call: TRBJ2-2
clone_size: few
cdr3_aa: CASSLARAGTGELFF
cdr3_nt: TGTGCCAGCAGCTTGGCGAGGGCGGGCACCGGGGAGCTGTTTTTT

v_call: TRBV19
d_call: TRBD1
j_call: TRBJ1-5
clone_size: NA
cdr3_aa: CASSGQGARGNQPQHF
cdr3_nt: TGTGCCAGTAGCGGACAGGGGGCGAGGGGCAATCAGCCCCAGCATTTT